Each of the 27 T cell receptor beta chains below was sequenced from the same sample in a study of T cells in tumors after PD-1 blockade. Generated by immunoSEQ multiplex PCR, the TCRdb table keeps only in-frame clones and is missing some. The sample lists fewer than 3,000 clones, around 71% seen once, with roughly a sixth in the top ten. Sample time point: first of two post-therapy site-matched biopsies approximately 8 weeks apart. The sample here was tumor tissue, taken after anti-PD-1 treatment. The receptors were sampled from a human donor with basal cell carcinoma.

The CDR3 protein is CASSLLLTPFF. The CDR3 nucleotides read TGTGCCAGCAGTCTCCTCCTTACCCCTTTCTTT. The chain combines TRBV12-3 or TRBV12-4 with TRBJ1-1, with D unresolved. The length of the CDR3 is 11 residues. The V gene lost 5 bases and the J gene lost 12 bases, with 13 bases spanning the gap.

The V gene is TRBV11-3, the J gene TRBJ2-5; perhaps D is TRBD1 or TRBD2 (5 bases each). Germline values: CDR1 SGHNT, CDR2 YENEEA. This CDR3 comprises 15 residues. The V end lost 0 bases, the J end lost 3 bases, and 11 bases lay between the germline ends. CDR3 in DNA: TGTGCCAGCAGCTTAGATGGGACCAAAGAAGAGACCCAGTACTTC. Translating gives CASSLDGTKEETQYF.

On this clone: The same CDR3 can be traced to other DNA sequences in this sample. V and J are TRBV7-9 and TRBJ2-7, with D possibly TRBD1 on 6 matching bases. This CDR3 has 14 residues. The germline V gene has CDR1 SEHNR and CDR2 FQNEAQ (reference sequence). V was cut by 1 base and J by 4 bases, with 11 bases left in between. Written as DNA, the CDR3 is TGTGCCAGCAGCTTAGTAGGGGGTTCTTACGAGCAGTACTTC. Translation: CASSLVGGSYEQYF.

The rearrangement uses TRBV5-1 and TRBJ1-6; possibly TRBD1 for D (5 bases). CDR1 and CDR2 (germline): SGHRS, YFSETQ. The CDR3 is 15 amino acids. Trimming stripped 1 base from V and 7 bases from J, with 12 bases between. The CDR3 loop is CASSLIYGGNSPLHF. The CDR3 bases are TGCGCCAGCAGCTTGATCTACGGGGGGAATTCACCCCTCCACTTT.

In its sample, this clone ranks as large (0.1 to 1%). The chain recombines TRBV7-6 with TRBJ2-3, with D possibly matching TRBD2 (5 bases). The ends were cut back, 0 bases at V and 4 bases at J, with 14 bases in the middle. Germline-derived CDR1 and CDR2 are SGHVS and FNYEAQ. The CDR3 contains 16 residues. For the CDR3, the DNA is TGTGCCAGCAGCTTAGCGCGCACTAGAGTGTCAGATACGCAGTATTTT. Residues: CASSLARTRVSDTQYF. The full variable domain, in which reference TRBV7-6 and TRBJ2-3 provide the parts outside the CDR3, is GAGVSQSPRYKVTKRGQDVALRCDPISGHVSLYWYRQALGQGPEFLTYFNYEAQQDKSGLPNDRFSAERPEGSISTLTIQRTEQRDSAMYRCASSLARTRVSDTQYFGPGTRLTVL.

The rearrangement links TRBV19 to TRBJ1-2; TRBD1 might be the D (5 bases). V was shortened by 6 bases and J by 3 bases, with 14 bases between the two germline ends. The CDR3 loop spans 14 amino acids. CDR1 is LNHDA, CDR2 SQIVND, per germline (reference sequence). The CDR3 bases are TGTGCCAGTAGCCTCTGGGGCCAAGACTATGGCTACACCTTC. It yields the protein CASSLWGQDYGYTF.

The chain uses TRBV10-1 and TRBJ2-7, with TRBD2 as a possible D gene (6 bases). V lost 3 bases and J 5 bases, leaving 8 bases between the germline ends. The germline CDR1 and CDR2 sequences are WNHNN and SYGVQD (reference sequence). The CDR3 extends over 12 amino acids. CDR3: CASSEWGDEQYF. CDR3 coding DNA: TGCGCCAGCAGTGAATGGGGGGACGAGCAGTACTTC.

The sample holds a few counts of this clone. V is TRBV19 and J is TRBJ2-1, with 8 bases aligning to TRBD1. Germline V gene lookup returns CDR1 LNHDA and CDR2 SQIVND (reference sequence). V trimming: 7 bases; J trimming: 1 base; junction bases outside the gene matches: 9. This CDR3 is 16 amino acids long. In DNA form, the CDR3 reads TGTGCCAGTACCCCTTTCCGGACAGGGTCCTACAATGAGCAGTTCTTC. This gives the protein CASTPFRTGSYNEQFF.

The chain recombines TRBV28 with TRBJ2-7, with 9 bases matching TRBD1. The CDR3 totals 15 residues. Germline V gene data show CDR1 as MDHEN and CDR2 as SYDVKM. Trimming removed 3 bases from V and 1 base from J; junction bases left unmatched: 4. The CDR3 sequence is CASSFLGTGSYEQYF. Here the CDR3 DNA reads TGTGCCAGCAGTTTCCTGGGGACAGGGTCCTACGAGCAGTACTTC.

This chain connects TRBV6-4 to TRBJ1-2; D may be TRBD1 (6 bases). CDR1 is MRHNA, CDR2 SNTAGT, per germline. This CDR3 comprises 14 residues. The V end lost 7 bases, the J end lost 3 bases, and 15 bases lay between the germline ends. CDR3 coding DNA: TGTGCCAGCACCCTCTCGGCAGGGGACTATGGCTACACCTTC. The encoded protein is CASTLSAGDYGYTF.

The CDR3 protein is CASSGLAGGTDTQYF. Here the CDR3 DNA reads TGTGCCAGCAGCGGACTAGCGGGGGGGACAGATACGCAGTATTTT. The V call is TRBV7-8, the J call TRBJ2-3; 15 bases line up with TRBD2. The CDR3 contains 15 residues. From germline, CDR1 is SGHVS and CDR2 FQNEAQ. V lost 5 bases to trimming and J lost 3 bases; unmatched junction nucleotides: 0. The full variable domain, in which reference TRBV7-8 and TRBJ2-3 provide the parts outside the CDR3, is GAGVSQSPRYKVAKRGQDVALRCDPISGHVSLFWYQQALGQGPEFLTYFQNEAQLDKSGLPSDRFFAERPEGSVSTLKIQRTQQEDSAVYLCASSGLAGGTDTQYFGPGTRLTVL.

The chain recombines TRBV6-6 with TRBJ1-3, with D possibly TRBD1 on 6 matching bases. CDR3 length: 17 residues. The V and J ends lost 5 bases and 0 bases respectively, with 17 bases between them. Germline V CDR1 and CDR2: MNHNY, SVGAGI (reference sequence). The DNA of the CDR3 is TGTGCCAGCAGTCGATTACAGGGCTCCGGCTCTGGAAACACCATATATTTT. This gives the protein CASSRLQGSGSGNTIYF.

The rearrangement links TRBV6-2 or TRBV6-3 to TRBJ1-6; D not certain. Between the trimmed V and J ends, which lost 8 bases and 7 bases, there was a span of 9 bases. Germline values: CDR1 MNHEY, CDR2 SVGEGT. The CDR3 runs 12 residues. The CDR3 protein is CASCLRNSPLHF. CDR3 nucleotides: TGTGCCAGCTGCCTCAGGAATTCACCCCTCCACTTT.

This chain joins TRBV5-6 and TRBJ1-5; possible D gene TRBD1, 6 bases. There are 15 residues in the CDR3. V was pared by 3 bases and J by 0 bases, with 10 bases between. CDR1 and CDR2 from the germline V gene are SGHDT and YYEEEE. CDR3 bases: TGTGCCAGCAGCTCCAGGGGCTATAGCAATCAGCCCCAGCATTTT. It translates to CASSSRGYSNQPQHF.

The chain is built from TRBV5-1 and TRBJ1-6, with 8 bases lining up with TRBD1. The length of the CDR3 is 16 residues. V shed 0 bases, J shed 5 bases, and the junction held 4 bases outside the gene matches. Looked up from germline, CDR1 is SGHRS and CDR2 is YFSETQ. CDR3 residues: CASSLGPDRDNSPLHF. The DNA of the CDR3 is TGCGCCAGCAGCTTGGGTCCGGACAGGGATAATTCACCCCTCCACTTT.

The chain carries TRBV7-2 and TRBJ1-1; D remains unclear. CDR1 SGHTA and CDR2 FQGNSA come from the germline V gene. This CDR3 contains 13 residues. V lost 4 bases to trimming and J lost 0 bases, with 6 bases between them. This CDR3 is CASSSSLNTEAFF. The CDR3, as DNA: TGTGCCAGCAGCTCTTCACTGAACACTGAAGCTTTCTTT. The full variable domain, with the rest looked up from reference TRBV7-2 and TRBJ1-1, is GAGVSQSPSNKVTEKGKDVELRCDPISGHTALYWYRQSLGQGLEFLIYFQGNSAPDKSGLPSDRFSAERTGGSVSTLTIQRTQQEDSAVYLCASSSSLNTEAFFGQGTRLTVV.

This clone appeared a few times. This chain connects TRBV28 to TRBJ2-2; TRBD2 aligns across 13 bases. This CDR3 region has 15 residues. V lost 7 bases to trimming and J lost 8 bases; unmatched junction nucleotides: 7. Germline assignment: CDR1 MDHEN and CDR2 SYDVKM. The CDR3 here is CASTRTSGGRGELFF. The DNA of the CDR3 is TGTGCCAGCACCCGGACTAGCGGGGGACGAGGGGAGCTGTTTTTT.

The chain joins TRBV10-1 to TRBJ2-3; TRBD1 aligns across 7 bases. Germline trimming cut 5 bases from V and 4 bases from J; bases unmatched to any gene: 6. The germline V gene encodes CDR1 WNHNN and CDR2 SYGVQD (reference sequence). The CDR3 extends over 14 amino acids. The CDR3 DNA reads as TGCGCCAGCAGTCCGGACAGGAGTTCAGATACGCAGTATTTT. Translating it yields CASSPDRSSDTQYF.

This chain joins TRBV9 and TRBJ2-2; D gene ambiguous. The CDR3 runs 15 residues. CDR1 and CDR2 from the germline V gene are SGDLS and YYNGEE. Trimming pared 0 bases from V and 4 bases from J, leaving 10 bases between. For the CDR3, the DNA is TGTGCCAGCAGCGTAGAGGCCAGAGTCACCGGGGAGCTGTTTTTT. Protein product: CASSVEARVTGELFF.

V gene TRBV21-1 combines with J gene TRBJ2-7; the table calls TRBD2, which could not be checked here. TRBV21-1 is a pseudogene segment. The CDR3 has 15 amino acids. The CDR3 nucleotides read TGTGCCAGCAGCAGTGGATCGGGGAAACCCTACGAGCAGTACTTC. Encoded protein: CASSSGSGKPYEQYF.

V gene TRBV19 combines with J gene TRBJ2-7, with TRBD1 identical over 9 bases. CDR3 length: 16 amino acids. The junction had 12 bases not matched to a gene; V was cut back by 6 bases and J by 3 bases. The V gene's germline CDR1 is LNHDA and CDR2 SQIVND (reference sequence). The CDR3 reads CASSRTGAGWGYEQYF. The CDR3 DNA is TGTGCCAGTAGCCGGACAGGGGCCGGCTGGGGCTACGAGCAGTACTTC.

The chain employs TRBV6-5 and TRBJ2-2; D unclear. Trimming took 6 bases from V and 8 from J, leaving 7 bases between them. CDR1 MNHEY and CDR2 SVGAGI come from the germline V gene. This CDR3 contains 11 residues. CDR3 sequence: CASSVRGELFF. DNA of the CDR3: TGTGCCAGCAGCGTGAGGGGGGAGCTGTTTTTT.

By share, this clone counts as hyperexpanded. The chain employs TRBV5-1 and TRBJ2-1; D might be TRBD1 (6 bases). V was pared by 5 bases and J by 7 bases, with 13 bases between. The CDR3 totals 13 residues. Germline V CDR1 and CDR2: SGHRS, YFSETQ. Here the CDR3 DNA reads TGCGCCAGCAGTAGGGTAGGGACAAATGAGCAGTTCTTC. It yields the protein CASSRVGTNEQFF.

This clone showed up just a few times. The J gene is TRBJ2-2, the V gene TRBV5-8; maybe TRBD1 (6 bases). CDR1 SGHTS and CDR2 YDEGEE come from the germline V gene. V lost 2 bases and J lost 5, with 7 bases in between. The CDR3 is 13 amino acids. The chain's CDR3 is CASSFRGTGELFF. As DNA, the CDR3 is TGTGCCAGCAGCTTCAGGGGTACCGGGGAGCTGTTTTTT.

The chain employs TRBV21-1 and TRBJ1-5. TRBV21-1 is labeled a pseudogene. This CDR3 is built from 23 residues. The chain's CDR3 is CASSKTPLTGLGQRDYSNQPQHF. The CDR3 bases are TGTGCCAGCAGCAAAACCCCATTAACCGGACTAGGTCAGAGGGATTATAGCAATCAGCCCCAGCATTTT.

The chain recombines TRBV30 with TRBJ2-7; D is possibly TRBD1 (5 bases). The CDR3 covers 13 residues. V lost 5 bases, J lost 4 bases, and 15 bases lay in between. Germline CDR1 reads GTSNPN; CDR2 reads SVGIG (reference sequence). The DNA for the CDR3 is TGTGCCTGGGGAACTCCAGGGCGGTACGAGCAGTACTTC. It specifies CAWGTPGRYEQYF.

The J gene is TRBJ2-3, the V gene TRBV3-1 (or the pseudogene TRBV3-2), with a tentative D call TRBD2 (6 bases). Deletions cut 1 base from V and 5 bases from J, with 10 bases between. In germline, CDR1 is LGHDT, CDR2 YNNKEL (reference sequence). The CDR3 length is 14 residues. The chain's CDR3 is CASSQAFGGDTQYF. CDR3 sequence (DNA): TGTGCCAGCAGCCAAGCCTTCGGGGGAGATACGCAGTATTTT.